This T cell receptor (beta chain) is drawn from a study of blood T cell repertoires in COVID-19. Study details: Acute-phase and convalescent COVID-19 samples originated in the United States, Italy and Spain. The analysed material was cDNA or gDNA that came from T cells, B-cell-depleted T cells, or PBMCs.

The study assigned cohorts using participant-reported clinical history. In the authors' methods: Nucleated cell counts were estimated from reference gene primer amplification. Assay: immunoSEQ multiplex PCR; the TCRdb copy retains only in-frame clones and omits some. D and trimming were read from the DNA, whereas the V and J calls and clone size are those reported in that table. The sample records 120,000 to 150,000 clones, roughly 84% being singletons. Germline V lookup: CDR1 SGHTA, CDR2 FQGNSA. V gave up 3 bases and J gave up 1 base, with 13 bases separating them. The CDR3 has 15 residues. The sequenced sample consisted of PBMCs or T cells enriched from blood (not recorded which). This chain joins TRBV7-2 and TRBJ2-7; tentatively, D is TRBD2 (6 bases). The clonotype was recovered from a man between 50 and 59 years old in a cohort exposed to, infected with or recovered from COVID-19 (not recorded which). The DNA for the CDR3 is TGTGCCAGCAGCTTGGGGGACGGGGGATCCTACGAGCAGTACTTC. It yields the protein CASSLGDGGSYEQYF.